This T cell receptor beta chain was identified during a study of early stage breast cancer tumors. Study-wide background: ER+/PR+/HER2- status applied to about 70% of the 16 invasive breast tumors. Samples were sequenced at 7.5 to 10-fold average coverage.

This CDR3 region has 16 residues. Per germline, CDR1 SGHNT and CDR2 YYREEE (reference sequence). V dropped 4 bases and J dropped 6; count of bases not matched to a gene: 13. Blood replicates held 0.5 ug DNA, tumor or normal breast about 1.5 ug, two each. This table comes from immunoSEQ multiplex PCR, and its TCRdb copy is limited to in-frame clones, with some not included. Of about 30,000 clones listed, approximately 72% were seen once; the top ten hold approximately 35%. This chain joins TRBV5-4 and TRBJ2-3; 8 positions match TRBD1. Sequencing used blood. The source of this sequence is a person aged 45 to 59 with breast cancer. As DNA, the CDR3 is TGTGCCAGCAGCCAAAGAATTCCAGGGGGCCGGGATACGCAGTATTTT. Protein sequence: CASSQRIPGGRDTQYF. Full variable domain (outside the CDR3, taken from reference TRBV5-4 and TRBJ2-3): ETGVTQSPTHLIKTRGQQVTLRCSSQSGHNTVSWYQQALGQGPQFIFQYYREEENGRGNFPPRFSGLQFPNYSSELNVNALELDDSALYLCASSQRIPGGRDTQYFGPGTRLTVL.